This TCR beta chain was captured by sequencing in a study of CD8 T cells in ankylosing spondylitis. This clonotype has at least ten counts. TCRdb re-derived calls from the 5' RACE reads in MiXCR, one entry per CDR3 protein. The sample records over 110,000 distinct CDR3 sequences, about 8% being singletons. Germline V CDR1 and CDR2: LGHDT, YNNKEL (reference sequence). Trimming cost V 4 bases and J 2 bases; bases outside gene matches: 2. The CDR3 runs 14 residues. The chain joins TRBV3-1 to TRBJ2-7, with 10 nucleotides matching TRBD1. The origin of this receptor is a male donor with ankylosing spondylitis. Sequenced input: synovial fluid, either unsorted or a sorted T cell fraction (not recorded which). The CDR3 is CASSLGTGAYEQYF. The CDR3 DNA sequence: TGTGCCAGCAGCCTTGGGACAGGGGCCTACGAGCAGTACTTC.